These 9 T cell receptor beta chains came from one sample sequenced in a study of T cells in localized non-small cell lung cancer. Using immunoSEQ multiplex PCR, the repertoire was profiled, and TCRdb retains in-frame clones only, with some absent. The sample contains some 130,000 clones, 89% of which appear only once. Source: peripheral blood, taken before any cancer treatment. The receptors come from a female donor older than 55 with stage I lung adenocarcinoma.

The chain is built from TRBV18 and TRBJ1-4; 7 nucleotides line up with TRBD1. Germline V gene data show CDR1 as KGHSH and CDR2 as LQKENI. Trimming removed 6 bases from V and 6 bases from J; junction bases left unmatched: 13. CDR3 length: 16 amino acids. The CDR3 region is CASSQDRQGTDEKLFF. The CDR3, as DNA: TGTGCCAGCTCCCAAGATAGACAGGGAACGGATGAAAAACTGTTTTTT.

The rearrangement uses TRBV30 and TRBJ1-1; a possible D gene is TRBD1 (6 bases). This CDR3 is built from 13 residues. Germline V CDR1 and CDR2: GTSNPN, SVGIG (reference sequence). The V end lost 5 bases, the J end lost 3 bases, and 13 bases lay between the germline ends. CDR3 sequence: CAWERGGYTEAFF. DNA of the CDR3: TGTGCCTGGGAAAGGGGGGGGTACACTGAAGCTTTCTTT.

The chain combines TRBV20-1 with TRBJ2-1, with 11 bases that match TRBD2. The germline gives CDR1 DFQATT, CDR2 SNEGSKA (reference sequence). This CDR3 has 11 amino acids. The junction had 4 bases not matched to a gene; V was cut back by 4 bases and J by 14 bases. The CDR3: CSAKTSGREFF. The CDR3 DNA follows: TGCAGTGCTAAAACTAGCGGGAGAGAGTTCTTC.

The chain joins TRBV29-1 to TRBJ2-3; D perhaps matches TRBD2 (7 bases). The germline V gene has CDR1 SQVTM and CDR2 ANQGSEA. The CDR3 is made up of 14 amino acids. With 8 bases removed from V and 6 bases from J, the gap between germline ends came to 21 bases. The CDR3, as DNA: TGCAGCTCTCGGGCCGGGGGGCGTCGGGATACGCAGTATTTT. Translation gives CSSRAGGRRDTQYF.

This clone was seen just once. This chain joins TRBV19 and TRBJ2-7; TRBD2 agrees at 10 bases. This CDR3 comprises 15 residues. J lost 3 bases, V lost 6 bases, and 8 bases had no gene match. CDR1 and CDR2 from the germline V gene are LNHDA and SQIVND (reference sequence). As DNA, the CDR3 is TGTGCCAGTAGGGCGCTAGCGGGAGAAAACTACGAGCAGTACTTC. Translating gives CASRALAGENYEQYF.

The DNA of the CDR3 is TGTGCCAGCAGTGAGAGCGGGAGGGCTGAGCAGTACTTC. Its protein is CASSESGRAEQYF. The chain couples TRBV6-1 to TRBJ2-7; TRBD2 matches at 10 bases. In germline, CDR1 is MNHNS, CDR2 SASEGT. The V segment lost 3 bases and the J segment 7 bases; nucleotides outside the gene matches: 3. This CDR3 has 13 amino acids.

The chain is built from TRBV10-2 and TRBJ1-3; D is possibly TRBD1 (6 bases). Trimming removed 6 bases from V and 0 bases from J, with 27 bases in between. CDR1 WSHSY and CDR2 SAAADI come from the germline V gene. The CDR3 is 20 amino acids. Here the CDR3 reads CASRNSGTHAAGSSGNTIYF. CDR3 bases: TGCGCCAGCAGAAATTCCGGGACACATGCCGCGGGGAGCTCTGGAAACACCATATATTTT.

The V and J genes are TRBV18 and TRBJ1-2; D may be TRBD1 (5 bases). From germline, CDR1 is KGHSH and CDR2 LQKENI. This CDR3 spans 15 amino acids. V was shortened by 1 base and J by 2 bases, with 11 bases between the two germline ends. The CDR3 sequence: CASSPQRGLNYGYTF. In DNA form, the CDR3 reads TGTGCCAGCTCACCACAGAGGGGACTCAACTATGGCTACACCTTC.

The CDR3 nucleotides read TGTGCCAGCAGCACGGGACTAGCGGGAGGTCAAGAGACCCAGTACTTC. Translated, it gives CASSTGLAGGQETQYF. The rearrangement links TRBV5-4 to TRBJ2-5, with 15 bases matching TRBD2. Germline V gives CDR1 SGHNT, CDR2 YYREEE (reference sequence). V gave up 4 bases and J gave up 2 bases; unmatched junction bases: 3. The CDR3 is made up of 16 amino acids.